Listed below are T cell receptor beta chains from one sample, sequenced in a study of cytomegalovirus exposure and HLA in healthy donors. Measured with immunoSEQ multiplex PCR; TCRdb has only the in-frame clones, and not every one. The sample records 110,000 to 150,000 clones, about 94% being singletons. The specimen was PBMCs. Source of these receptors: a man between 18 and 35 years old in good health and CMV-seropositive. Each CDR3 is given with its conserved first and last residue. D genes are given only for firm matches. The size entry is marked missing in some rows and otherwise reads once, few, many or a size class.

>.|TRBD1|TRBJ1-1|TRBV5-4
CASSLGTGPTEAFF
TGTGCCAGCAGCTTGGGGACAGGGCCCACTGAAGCTTTCTTT
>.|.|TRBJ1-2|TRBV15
CATSSTVNPVYGYTF
TGTGCCACCAGCAGCACCGTCAACCCGGTCTATGGCTACACCTTC
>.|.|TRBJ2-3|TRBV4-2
CASSQGAPSTDTQYF
TGTGCCAGCAGCCAAGGGGCACCTAGCACAGATACGCAGTATTTT
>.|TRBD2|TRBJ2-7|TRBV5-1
CASSLLGRGYEQYF
TGCGCCAGCAGTCTTCTTGGGAGGGGATACGAGCAGTACTTC
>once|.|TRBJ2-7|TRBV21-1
CASSIFTDRSYEQYF
TGTGCCAGCAGCATCTTCACGGACAGATCCTACGAGCAGTACTTC
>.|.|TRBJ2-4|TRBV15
CATSREGRDLGGNIQYF
TGTGCCACCAGCAGAGAGGGCCGGGACCTAGGGGGAAACATTCAGTACTTC
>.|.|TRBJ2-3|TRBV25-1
CASSVAGSTDTQYF
TGTGCCAGCAGTGTTGCAGGGAGCACAGATACGCAGTATTTT
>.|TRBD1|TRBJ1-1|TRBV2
CASSERGPEAFF
TGTGCCAGCAGTGAGAGGGGGCCTGAAGCTTTCTTT
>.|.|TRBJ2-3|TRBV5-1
CASSGEGGGDTQYF
TGCGCCAGCAGCGGCGAGGGAGGGGGAGATACGCAGTATTTT
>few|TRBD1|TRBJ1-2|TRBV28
CASSPPTGGYGYTF
TGTGCCAGCAGTCCCCCGACAGGGGGCTATGGCTACACCTTC
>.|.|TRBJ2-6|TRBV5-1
CASSERGGGANVLTF
TGCGCCAGCAGCGAAAGGGGAGGTGGGGCCAACGTCCTGACTTTC
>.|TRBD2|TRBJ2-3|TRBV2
CASSNGLAGVVDTQYF
TGTGCCAGCAGCAACGGACTAGCGGGAGTTGTGGATACGCAGTATTTT
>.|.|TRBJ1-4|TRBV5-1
CASSFRGPNEKLFF
TGCGCCAGCAGCTTCAGGGGACCTAATGAAAAACTGTTTTTT
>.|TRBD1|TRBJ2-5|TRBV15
CATSKRDRGSETQYF
TGTGCCACCAGCAAGAGGGACAGGGGGTCTGAGACCCAGTACTTC
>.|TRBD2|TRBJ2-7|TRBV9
CASSAGLAGGHYEQYF
TGTGCCAGCAGCGCGGGACTAGCGGGAGGGCACTACGAGCAGTACTTC
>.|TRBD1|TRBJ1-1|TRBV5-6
CASSAGTDSNEAFF
TGTGCCAGCAGCGCTGGGACAGATTCTAATGAAGCTTTCTTT
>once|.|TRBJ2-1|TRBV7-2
CASSYSGGTYNEQFF
TGTGCCAGCAGTTACTCGGGTGGCACGTACAATGAGCAGTTCTTC
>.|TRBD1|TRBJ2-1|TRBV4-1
CASSQRADRGPTGEQFF
TGCGCCAGCAGCCAGAGGGCCGACAGGGGCCCTACTGGTGAGCAGTTCTTC
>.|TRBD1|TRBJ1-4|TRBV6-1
CASSEASGGGEKLFF
TGTGCCAGCAGTGAAGCGTCAGGGGGAGGTGAAAAACTGTTTTTT
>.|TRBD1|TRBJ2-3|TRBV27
CASSRTGLESDTQYF
TGTGCCAGCAGCCGGACAGGGCTAGAGTCAGATACGCAGTATTTT
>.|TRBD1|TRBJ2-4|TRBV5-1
CASSYTGTGDPLAKNIQYF
TGCGCCAGCAGCTACACCGGGACAGGGGATCCCTTGGCCAAAAACATTCAGTACTTC
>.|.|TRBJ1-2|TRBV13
CASSRVGEGGYTF
TGTGCCAGCAGCCGGGTGGGAGAGGGAGGCTACACCTTC
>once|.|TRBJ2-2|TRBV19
CASSIDGTHTGELFF
TGTGCCAGTAGTATTGACGGGACACACACCGGGGAGCTGTTTTTT
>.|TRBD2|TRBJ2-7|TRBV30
CAWSTSGSGEQYF
TGTGCCTGGAGTACTAGCGGGAGCGGTGAGCAGTACTTC
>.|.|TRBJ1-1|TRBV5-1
CASSLRTRKDSEAFF
TGCGCCAGCAGCTTGCGTACAAGGAAGGACTCTGAAGCTTTCTTT
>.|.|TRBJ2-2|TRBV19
CASSIQGRTGELFF
TGTGCCAGTAGTATACAGGGGAGAACCGGGGAGCTGTTTTTT
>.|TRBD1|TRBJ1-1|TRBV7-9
CASSLDRGLESTEAFF
TGTGCCAGCAGCTTGGACAGGGGGCTCGAGAGCACTGAAGCTTTCTTT
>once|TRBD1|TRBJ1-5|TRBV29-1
CSVAAGTGDQPQHF
TGCAGCGTTGCGGCCGGGACAGGGGACCAGCCCCAGCATTTT
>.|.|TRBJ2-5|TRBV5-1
CASSLGGQPQETQYF
TGCGCCAGCAGCTTGGGCGGACAGCCCCAAGAGACCCAGTACTTC
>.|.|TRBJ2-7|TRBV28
CASTRQAYEQYF
TGTGCCAGCACCCGCCAAGCGTACGAGCAGTACTTC
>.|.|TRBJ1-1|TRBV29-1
CSVERGFEAFF
TGCAGCGTTGAACGAGGATTTGAGGCTTTCTTT
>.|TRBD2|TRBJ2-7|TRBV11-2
CASSLEEGLDYPYEQYF
TGTGCCAGCAGCTTAGAGGAAGGACTAGATTACCCCTACGAGCAGTACTTC
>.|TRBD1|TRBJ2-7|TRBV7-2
CASSLRQGGYEQYF
TGTGCCAGCAGCTTAAGACAGGGGGGGTACGAGCAGTACTTC